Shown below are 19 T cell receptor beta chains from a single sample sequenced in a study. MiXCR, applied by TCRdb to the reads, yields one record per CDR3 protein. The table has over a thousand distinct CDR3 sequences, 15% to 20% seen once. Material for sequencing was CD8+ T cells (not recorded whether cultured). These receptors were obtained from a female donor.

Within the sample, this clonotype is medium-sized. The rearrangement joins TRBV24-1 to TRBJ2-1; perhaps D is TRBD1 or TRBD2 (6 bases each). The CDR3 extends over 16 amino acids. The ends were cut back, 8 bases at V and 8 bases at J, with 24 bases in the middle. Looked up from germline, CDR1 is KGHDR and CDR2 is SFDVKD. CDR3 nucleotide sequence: TGTGCCACCACCGAGGGGGGTGGGGGAGGAGCAGATGAGCAGTTCTTC. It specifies CATTEGGGGGADEQFF.

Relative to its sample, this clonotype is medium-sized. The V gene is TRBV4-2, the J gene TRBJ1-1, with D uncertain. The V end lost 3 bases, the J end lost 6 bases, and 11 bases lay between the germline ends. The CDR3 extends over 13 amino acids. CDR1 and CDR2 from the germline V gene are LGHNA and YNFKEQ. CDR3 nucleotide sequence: TGTGCCAGCAGCCAGGACTTGGTCGCTGAAGCTTTCTTT. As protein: CASSQDLVAEAFF.

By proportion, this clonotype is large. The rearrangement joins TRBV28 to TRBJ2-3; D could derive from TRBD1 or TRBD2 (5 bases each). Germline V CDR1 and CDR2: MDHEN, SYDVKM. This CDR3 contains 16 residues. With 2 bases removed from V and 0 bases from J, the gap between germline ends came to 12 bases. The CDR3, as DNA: TGTGCCAGCAGTTTAGTGAGGGGAATAAGCACAGATACGCAGTATTTT. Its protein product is CASSLVRGISTDTQYF.

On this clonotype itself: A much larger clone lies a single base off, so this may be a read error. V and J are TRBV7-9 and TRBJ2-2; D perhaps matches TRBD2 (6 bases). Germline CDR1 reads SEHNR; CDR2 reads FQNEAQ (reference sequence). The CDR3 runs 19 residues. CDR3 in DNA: TGTGCCAGCAGCTTTATGGGACCCGCGGGGAAATTGAACACCGGGGGGCTGTTTTTT. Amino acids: CASSFMGPAGKLNTGGLFF.

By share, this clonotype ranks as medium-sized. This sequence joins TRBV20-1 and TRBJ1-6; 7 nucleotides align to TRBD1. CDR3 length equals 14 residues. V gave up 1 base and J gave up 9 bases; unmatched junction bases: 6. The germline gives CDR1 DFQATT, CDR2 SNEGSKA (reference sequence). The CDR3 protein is CSARAGQAGSPLHF. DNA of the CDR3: TGCAGTGCTAGAGCCGGACAGGCCGGTTCACCCCTCCACTTT.

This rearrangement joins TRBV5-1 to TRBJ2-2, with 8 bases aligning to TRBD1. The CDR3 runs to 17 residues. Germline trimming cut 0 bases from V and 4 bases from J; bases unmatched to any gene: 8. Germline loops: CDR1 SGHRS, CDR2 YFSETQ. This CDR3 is CASSLDLRTGRTGELFF. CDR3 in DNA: TGCGCCAGCAGCTTGGATCTTAGGACAGGGCGCACCGGGGAGCTGTTTTTT.

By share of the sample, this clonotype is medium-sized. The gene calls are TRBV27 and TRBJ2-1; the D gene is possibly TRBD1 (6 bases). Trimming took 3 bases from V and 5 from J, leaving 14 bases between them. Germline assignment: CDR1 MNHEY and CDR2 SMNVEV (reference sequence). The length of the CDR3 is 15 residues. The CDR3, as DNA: TGTGCCAGCAGTTTTATCGGGACAAACAACAATGAGCAGTTCTTC. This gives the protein CASSFIGTNNNEQFF.

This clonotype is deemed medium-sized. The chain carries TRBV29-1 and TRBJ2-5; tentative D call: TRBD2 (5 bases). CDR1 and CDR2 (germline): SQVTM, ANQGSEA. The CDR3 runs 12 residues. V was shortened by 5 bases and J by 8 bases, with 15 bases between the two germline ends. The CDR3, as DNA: TGCAGCGTTCAGACTACCCGGAATACCCAGTACTTC. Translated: CSVQTTRNTQYF.

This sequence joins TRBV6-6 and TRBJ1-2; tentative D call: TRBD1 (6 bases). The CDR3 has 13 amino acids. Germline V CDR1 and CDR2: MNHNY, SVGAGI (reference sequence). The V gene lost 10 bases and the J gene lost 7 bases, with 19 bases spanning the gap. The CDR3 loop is CAIPDIKGGGYTF. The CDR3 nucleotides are TGTGCCATCCCGGACATAAAAGGGGGTGGCTACACCTTC.

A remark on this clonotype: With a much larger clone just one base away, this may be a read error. DNA of the CDR3: TGTGCCAGCAGGCACAAGGGTTCGGGTGGCTACACCTTC. Translation: CASRHKGSGGYTF. The chain carries TRBV4-2 and TRBJ1-2, with D uncertain. CDR1 is LGHNA, CDR2 YNFKEQ, per germline. Trimming stripped 6 bases from V and 7 bases from J, with 15 bases between. The CDR3 loop spans 13 amino acids.

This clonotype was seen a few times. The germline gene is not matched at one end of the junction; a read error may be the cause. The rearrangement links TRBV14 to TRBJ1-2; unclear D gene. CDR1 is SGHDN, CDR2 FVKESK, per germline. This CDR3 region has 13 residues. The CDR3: CASSQVGYYGHTF. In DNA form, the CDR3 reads TGTGCCAGCAGCCAGGTGGGGTACTATGGCCACACCTTC.

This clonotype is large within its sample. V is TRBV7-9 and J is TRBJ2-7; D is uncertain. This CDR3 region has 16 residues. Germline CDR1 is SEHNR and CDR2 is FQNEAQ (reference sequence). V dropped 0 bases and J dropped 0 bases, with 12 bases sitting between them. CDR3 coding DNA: TGTGCCAGCAGCTTAGCTATCGGCAGCGACTCCTACGAGCAGTACTTC. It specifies CASSLAIGSDSYEQYF.

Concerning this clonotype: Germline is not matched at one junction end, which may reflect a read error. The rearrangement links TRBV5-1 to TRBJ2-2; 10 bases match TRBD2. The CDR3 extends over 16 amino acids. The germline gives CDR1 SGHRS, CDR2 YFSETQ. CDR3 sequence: CASSLLAGIQTGELFF. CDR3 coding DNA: TGCGCCAGCAGCTTACTAGCGGGAATCCAGACCGGGGAGCTGTTTTTC.

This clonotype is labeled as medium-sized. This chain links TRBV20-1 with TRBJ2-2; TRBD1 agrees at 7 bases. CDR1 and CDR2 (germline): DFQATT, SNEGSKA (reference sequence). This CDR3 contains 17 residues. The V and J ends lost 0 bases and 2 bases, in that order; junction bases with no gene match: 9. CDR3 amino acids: CSARDLDRADNTGELFF. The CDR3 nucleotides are TGCAGTGCTAGAGATCTAGACAGGGCGGATAACACCGGGGAGCTGTTTTTT.

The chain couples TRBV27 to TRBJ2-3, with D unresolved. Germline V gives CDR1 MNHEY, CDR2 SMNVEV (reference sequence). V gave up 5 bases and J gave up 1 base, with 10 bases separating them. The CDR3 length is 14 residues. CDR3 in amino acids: CASSGLQGTDTQYF. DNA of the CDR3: TGTGCCAGCAGTGGGCTCCAGGGCACAGATACGCAGTATTTT.

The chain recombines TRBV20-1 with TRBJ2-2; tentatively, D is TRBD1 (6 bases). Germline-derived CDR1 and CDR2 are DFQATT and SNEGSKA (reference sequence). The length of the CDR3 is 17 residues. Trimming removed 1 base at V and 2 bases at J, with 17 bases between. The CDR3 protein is CSARGTGQATNTGELFF. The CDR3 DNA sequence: TGCAGTGCTAGAGGAACAGGGCAGGCTACAAACACCGGGGAGCTGTTTTTT.

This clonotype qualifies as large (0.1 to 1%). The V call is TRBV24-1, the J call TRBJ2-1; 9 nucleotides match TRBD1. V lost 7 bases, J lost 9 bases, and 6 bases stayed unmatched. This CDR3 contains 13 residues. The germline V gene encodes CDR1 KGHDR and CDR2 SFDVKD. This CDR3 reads CATRQGADSEQFF. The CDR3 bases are TGTGCCACCAGACAGGGGGCGGATAGTGAGCAGTTCTTC.

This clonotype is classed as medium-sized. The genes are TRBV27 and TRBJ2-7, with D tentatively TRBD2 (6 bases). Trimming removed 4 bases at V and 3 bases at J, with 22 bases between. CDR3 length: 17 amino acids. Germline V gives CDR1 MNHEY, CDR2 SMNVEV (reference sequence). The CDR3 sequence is CASSSLRGEGLSYEQYF. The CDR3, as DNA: TGTGCCAGCAGTTCCCTCCGCGGAGAGGGACTCAGCTACGAGCAGTACTTC.

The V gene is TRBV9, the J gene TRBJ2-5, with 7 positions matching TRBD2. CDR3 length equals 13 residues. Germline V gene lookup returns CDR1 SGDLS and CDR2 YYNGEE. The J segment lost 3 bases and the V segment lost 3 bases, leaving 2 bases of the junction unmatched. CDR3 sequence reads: CASSDLAEETQYF. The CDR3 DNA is TGTGCCAGCAGCGACCTAGCGGAAGAGACCCAGTACTTC.